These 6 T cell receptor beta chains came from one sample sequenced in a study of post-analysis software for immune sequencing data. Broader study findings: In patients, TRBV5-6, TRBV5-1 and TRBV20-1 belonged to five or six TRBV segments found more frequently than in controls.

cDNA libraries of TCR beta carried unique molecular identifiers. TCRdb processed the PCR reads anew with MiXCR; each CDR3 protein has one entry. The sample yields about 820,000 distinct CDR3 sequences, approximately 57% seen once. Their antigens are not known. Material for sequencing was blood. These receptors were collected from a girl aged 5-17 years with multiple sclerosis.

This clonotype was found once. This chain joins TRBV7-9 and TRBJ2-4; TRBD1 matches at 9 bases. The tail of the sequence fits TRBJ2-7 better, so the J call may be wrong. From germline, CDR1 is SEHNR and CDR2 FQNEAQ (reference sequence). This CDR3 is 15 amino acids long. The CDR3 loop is CASSTGTGQGDEQYF. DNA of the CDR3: TGTGCCAGCAGCACCGGGACAGGGCAGGGGGACGAGCAGTACTTC.

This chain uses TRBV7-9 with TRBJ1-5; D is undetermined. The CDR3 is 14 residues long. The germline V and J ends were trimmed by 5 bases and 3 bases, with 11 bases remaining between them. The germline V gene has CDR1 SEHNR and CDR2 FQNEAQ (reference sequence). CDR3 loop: CASSGRMVNQPQHF. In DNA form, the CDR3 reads TGTGCCAGCAGCGGCAGGATGGTCAATCAGCCCCAGCATTTT.

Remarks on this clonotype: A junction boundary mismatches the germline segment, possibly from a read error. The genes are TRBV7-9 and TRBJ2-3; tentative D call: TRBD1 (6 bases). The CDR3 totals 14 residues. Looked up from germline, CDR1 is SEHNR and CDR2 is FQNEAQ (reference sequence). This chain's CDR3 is CASRVGGRTYTQYF. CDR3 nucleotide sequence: TGTGCCAGCCGAGTAGGGGGACGCACATATACGCAGTATTTT. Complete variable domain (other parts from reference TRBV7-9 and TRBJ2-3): DTGVSQNPRHKITKRGQNVTFRCDPISEHNRLYWYRQTLGQGPEFLTYFQNEAQLEKSRLLSDRFSAERPKGSFSTLEIQRTEQGDSAMYLCASRVGGRTYTQYFGPGTRLTVL.

CDR3 nucleotides: TGTGCCAGCAGCTCATTGTTGGCAGATACGCAGTATTTT. Protein sequence: CASSSLLADTQYF. The chain links TRBV7-6 to TRBJ2-3; unclear D gene. Germline CDR1 reads SGHVS; CDR2 reads FNYEAQ. The length of the CDR3 is 13 residues. Trimming removed 4 bases from V and 4 bases from J, with 9 bases in between.

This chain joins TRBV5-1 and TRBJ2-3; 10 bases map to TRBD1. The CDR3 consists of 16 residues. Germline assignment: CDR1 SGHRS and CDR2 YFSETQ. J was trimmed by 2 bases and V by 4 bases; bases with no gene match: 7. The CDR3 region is CASSGGQGRDTDTQYF. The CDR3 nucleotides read TGCGCCAGCAGCGGGGGACAGGGGCGGGACACAGATACGCAGTATTTT.

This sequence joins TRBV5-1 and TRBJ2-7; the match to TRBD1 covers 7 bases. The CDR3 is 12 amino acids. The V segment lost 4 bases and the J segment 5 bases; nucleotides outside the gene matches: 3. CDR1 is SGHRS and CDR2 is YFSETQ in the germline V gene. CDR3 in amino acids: CASSPGTDEQYF. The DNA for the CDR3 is TGCGCCAGCAGCCCAGGGACAGACGAGCAGTACTTC.